The T cell receptor (beta chain) under discussion was sequenced for a study of control samples from healthy donors and cancer patients. Only in-frame clones appear in the TCRdb table, and some are missing; sequencing was by immunoSEQ multiplex PCR. The data show 90,000 to 150,000 clones, around 88% seen once. This clone came up a few times. The sequencing sample was made of blood. The sequence came from a man in his forties or fifties in good health.

As DNA, the CDR3 is TGTGCCAGTAGTACTTATAAGGGGGGTCCTGAAGCTTTCTTT. This translates into CASSTYKGGPEAFF. The chain joins TRBV19 to TRBJ1-1, with D possibly matching TRBD1 (6 bases). Germline loops: CDR1 LNHDA, CDR2 SQIVND (reference sequence). This CDR3 is built from 14 residues. V was trimmed by 4 bases and J by 6 bases, leaving 15 bases between them.